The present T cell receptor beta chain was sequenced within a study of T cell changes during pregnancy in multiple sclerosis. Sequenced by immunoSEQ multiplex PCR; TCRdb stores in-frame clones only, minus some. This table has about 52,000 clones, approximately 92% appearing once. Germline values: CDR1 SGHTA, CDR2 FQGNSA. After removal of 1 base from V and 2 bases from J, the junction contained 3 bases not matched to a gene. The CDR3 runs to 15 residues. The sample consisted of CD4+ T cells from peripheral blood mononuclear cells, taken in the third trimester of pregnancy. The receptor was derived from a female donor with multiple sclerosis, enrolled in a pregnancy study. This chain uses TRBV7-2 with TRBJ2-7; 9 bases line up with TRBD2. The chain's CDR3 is CASSLGSGGPYEQYF. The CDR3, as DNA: TGTGCCAGCAGCTTAGGTAGCGGGGGACCCTACGAGCAGTACTTC.